Sequencing of this T cell receptor (beta chain) was carried out in a study of preoperative IRX-2 immunotherapy in early breast cancer. The treatment denotes: preoperative locoregional IRX-2 cytokine immunotherapy. Method: immunoSEQ multiplex PCR; TCRdb's copy keeps in-frame clones and lacks some. This sample carries fewer than 40,000 clones, about 90% of them seen once, and the ten largest clones take 1.5% to 2%. Germline V gene data show CDR1 as MNHGY and CDR2 as SAAAGT. Trimming removed 2 bases from V and 0 bases from J, with 11 bases in between. The CDR3 has 17 amino acids. The J gene is TRBJ2-6, the V gene TRBV6-8; possible D gene TRBD2, 5 bases. The sequenced sample was tumor tissue, obtained after IRX-2 immunotherapy. This clonotype was obtained from a human donor with breast cancer. CDR3 in amino acids: CASSYDATSSGANVLTF. The CDR3 nucleotides are TGTGCCAGCAGTTACGACGCCACTAGCTCTGGGGCCAACGTCCTGACTTTC.